One T cell receptor beta chain is described in this entry. This sample was taken from a study of blood T cell repertoires in COVID-19. Study-level information: Samples representing acute and convalescent COVID-19 were sourced from the United States, Italy and Spain. PBMCs, B-cell-depleted T cells, or T cells provided the cDNA or gDNA that made up the material.

Sequencing used immunoSEQ multiplex PCR; TCRdb keeps in-frame clones, though not all of them. The table lists about 5,000 clones, around 89% of them singletons. The V and J ends lost 1 base and 6 bases respectively, with 12 bases between them. Germline V gene sequence: CDR1 MGHDK, CDR2 SYGVNS. This CDR3 is 15 amino acids long. The V gene is TRBV25-1, the J gene TRBJ1-4; D perhaps matches TRBD1 (6 bases). Sequencing was performed on peripheral blood. This sequence was found in a man aged 65-85 years with COVID-19, enrolled during active disease. The CDR3 reads CASSELAPGDEKLFF. The CDR3 DNA follows: TGTGCCAGCAGTGAATTAGCGCCAGGGGATGAAAAACTGTTTTTT.